The 14 T cell receptor beta chains presented below share a single source sample, sequenced in a study of blood T cells in healthy people across ages. A J-beta primer mix and a sample-barcoded 5' primer were used in a second PCR of roughly 6 to 11 cycles. TCRdb re-derived calls from the 5' RACE reads in MiXCR, one entry per CDR3 protein. The table has about 680,000 distinct CDR3 sequences, approximately 49% seen once. The specimen sequenced was blood. These receptors all come from a woman between 55 and 75 years old in good health.

The chain couples TRBV2 to TRBJ2-3; TRBD2 is a possible D gene (5 bases). Trimming pared 7 bases from V and 3 bases from J, leaving 11 bases between. Germline CDR1 is SNHLY and CDR2 is FYNNEI. This CDR3 contains 13 residues. CDR3 amino acids: CASKMGGTDTQYF. Here the CDR3 DNA reads TGTGCCAGCAAGATGGGCGGGACAGATACGCAGTATTTT.

The chain couples TRBV10-3 to TRBJ2-7, with 13 nucleotides matching TRBD2. V lost 2 bases to trimming and J lost 6 bases; unmatched junction nucleotides: 7. The CDR3 sequence is 16 residues long. Germline CDR1 reads ENHRY; CDR2 reads SYGVKD. This CDR3 is CAISEPGRTSGSEQYF. CDR3 coding DNA: TGTGCCATCAGTGAGCCGGGCCGGACTAGCGGGAGCGAGCAGTACTTC.

In nucleotides, the CDR3 is TGTGCCAGCTCACCACCCTCAGGGAGGTCTGGAAACACCATATATTTT. Translated, it gives CASSPPSGRSGNTIYF. The rearrangement links TRBV18 to TRBJ1-3, with D possibly matching TRBD1 (5 bases). Trimming took 0 bases from V and 1 from J, leaving 10 bases between them. CDR3 length: 16 amino acids. Germline values: CDR1 KGHSH, CDR2 LQKENI.

The chain has TRBV20-1 and TRBJ2-1; D perhaps matches TRBD1 (5 bases). V shed 0 bases and J shed 8 bases, with 17 bases lying between them. There are 15 residues in the CDR3. CDR1 DFQATT and CDR2 SNEGSKA come from the germline V gene (reference sequence). The CDR3 loop is CSARDLGVRGYEQFF. The CDR3, as DNA: TGCAGTGCTAGAGATCTTGGAGTAAGGGGATATGAGCAGTTCTTC.

The chain recombines TRBV7-3 with TRBJ2-2; 11 bases align to TRBD2. Germline CDR1 and CDR2: SGHTA and FQGTGA. This CDR3 is built from 17 residues. Trimming removed 5 bases from V and 5 bases from J; junction bases left unmatched: 10. CDR3 loop: CASSPSTSGMRTGELFF. DNA for the CDR3: TGTGCCAGCAGCCCCTCGACTAGCGGGATGAGAACCGGGGAGCTGTTTTTT.

V usage is TRBV5-1 and J usage is TRBJ1-1; the D is unclear. Germline CDR1 and CDR2: SGHRS and YFSETQ. The CDR3 covers 13 residues. With 7 bases removed from V and 1 base from J, the gap between germline ends came to 11 bases. CDR3 protein: CASRKTENTEAFF. The CDR3 coding sequence is TGCGCCAGCCGAAAGACCGAGAACACTGAAGCTTTCTTT.

This sequence joins TRBV14 and TRBJ1-2, with TRBD1 as a possible D gene (5 bases). Germline V gene data show CDR1 as SGHDN and CDR2 as FVKESK. CDR3 length: 16 amino acids. V lost 0 bases to trimming and J lost 4 bases, with 15 bases between them. In nucleotides, the CDR3 is TGTGCCAGCAGCCAAGAAGATAGGGGTACCCTCTATGGCTACACCTTC. This encodes CASSQEDRGTLYGYTF.

At least ten counts were recorded for this clonotype. The chain recombines TRBV6-5 with TRBJ2-7; tentative D call: TRBD2 (5 bases). The CDR3 is 13 amino acids. Germline CDR1 and CDR2: MNHEY and SVGAGI. V dropped 6 bases and J dropped 0 bases, with 9 bases sitting between them. For the CDR3, the DNA is TGTGCCAGCAGCCCCGGGGACTCCTACGAGCAGTACTTC. Its translation is CASSPGDSYEQYF.

The chain uses TRBV18 and TRBJ1-1, with D possibly TRBD1 on 5 matching bases. The CDR3 is made up of 14 amino acids. Deletions cut 0 bases from V and 11 bases from J, with 16 bases between. Per germline, CDR1 KGHSH and CDR2 LQKENI. CDR3 DNA sequence: TGTGCCAGCTCACCACCTTCGACAGACCTAGGGGCTTTCTTT. Encoded protein: CASSPPSTDLGAFF.

This clonotype was counted a few times. A much larger clone lies a single base off, so this may be a read error. The chain joins TRBV29-1 to TRBJ2-5; 15 bases line up with TRBD2. The DNA end lines up better with TRBJ2-7; the J call may be wrong. The CDR3 has 16 residues. Per germline, CDR1 SQVTM and CDR2 ANQGSEA. The chain's CDR3 is CSVSLPGLAGGSEQYF. The CDR3 coding sequence is TGCAGCGTCTCCTTACCGGGACTAGCGGGAGGTAGCGAGCAGTACTTC.

This clonotype has a single count. This sequence joins TRBV7-9 and TRBJ2-7, with 9 nucleotides matching TRBD2. Germline V gene data show CDR1 as SEHNR and CDR2 as FQNEAQ (reference sequence). The CDR3 loop spans 16 amino acids. Unmatched junction bases numbered 9, after V lost 5 bases and J lost 1 base. The CDR3 region has the DNA TGTGCCAGCAGCCCAGTAGCGGGGGAGATTTCCTACGAGCAGTACTTC. Its translation: CASSPVAGEISYEQYF. Full variable domain (outside the CDR3, taken from reference TRBV7-9 and TRBJ2-7): DTGVSQNPRHKITKRGQNVTFRCDPISEHNRLYWYRQTLGQGPEFLTYFQNEAQLEKSRLLSDRFSAERPKGSFSTLEIQRTEQGDSAMYLCASSPVAGEISYEQYFGPGTRLTVT.

This sequence joins TRBV7-2 and TRBJ2-2, with 12 positions matching TRBD1. This CDR3 has 14 amino acids. J lost 7 bases, V lost 7 bases, and 4 bases had no gene match. Germline CDR1 SGHTA, CDR2 FQGNSA. The CDR3 region has the DNA TGTGCCAGCAAGGGACAGGGGGCAATCGGGGAGCTGTTTTTT. This translates into CASKGQGAIGELFF.

This clonotype was counted a few times. The chain uses TRBV4-3 and TRBJ1-2; no clear D. The CDR3 is made up of 14 amino acids. V dropped 0 bases and J dropped 4 bases, with 9 bases sitting between them. In germline, CDR1 is LGHNA, CDR2 YSLEER. CDR3: CASSQEAGIYGYTF. The CDR3 DNA reads as TGCGCCAGCAGCCAAGAAGCGGGGATCTATGGCTACACCTTC.

The rearrangement uses TRBV5-4 and TRBJ2-1; no clear D gene. This CDR3 contains 14 residues. Germline CDR1 and CDR2: SGHNT and YYREEE (reference sequence). Trimming pared 4 bases from V and 7 bases from J, leaving 15 bases between. The CDR3 loop is CASSPRSLGNEQFF. Here the CDR3 DNA reads TGTGCCAGCAGCCCGAGGAGTTTAGGGAATGAGCAGTTCTTC.